This T cell receptor (beta chain) was obtained from a study of beta chain features in type 1 diabetes. Study-level points and caveats: These data did not resolve whether HLA type affects TCRB rearrangement. Type 1 diabetes patients had TCRB CDR3s that were shorter (moderately but significantly so) in all four CD4+ subsets.

There are 17 residues in the CDR3. Germline CDR1 and CDR2: SGDLS and YYNGEE. The V gene end was trimmed by 6 bases and the J gene end by 8 bases; junction bases not matched to a gene: 16. This clone was found a few times. What it binds is unknown. Since all of the isolated RNA was reverse transcribed, expressed TCRB transcripts were what got sequenced. Here immunoSEQ multiplex PCR was the method, and the copy in TCRdb shows in-frame clones only, minus some. The table lists around 710,000 clones, roughly 12% of them singletons. The TCR comes from a man under 40 with type 1 diabetes. The chain combines TRBV9 with TRBJ2-1; 11 positions match TRBD2. Specimen: naive CD4+ T cells from blood. The CDR3 spells CASTSGLPLAGGDEQFF. CDR3 nucleotides: TGTGCCAGCACCTCTGGCCTACCGCTAGCGGGGGGCGATGAGCAGTTCTTC.